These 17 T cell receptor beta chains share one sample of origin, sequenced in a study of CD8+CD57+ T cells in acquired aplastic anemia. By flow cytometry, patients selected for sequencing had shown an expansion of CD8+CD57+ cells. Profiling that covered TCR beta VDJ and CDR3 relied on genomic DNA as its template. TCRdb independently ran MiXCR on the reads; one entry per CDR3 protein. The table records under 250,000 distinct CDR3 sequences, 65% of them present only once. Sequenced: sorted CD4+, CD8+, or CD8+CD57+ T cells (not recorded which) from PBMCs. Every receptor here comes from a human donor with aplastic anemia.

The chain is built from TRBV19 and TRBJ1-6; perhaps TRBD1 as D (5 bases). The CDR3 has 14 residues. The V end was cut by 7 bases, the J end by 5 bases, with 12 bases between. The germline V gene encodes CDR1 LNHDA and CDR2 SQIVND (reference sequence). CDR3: CASNHPTDNSPLHF. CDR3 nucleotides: TGTGCCAGTAACCATCCGACAGATAATTCACCCCTCCACTTT. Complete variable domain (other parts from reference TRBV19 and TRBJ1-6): DGGITQSPKYLFRKEGQNVTLSCEQNLNHDAMYWYRQDPGQGLRLIYYSQIVNDFQKGDIAEGYSVSREKKESFPLTVTSAQKNPTAFYLCASNHPTDNSPLHFGNGTRLTVT.

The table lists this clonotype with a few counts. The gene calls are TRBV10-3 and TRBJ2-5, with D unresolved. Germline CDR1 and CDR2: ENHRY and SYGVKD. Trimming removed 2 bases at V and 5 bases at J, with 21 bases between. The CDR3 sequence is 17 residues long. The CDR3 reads CAISEGPLTSRLETQYF. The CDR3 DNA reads TGTGCCATCAGTGAGGGCCCCCTGACCAGCCGGTTGGAGACCCAGTACTTC.

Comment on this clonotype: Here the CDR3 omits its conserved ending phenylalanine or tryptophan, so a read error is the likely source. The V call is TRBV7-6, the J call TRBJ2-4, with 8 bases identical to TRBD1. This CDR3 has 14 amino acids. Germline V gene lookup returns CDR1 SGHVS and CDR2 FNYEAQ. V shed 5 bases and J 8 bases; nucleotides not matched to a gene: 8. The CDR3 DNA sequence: TGTGCCAGCAGCCCCTCGACAGGGGAGGACATTCAGTACCTC. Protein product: CASSPSTGEDIQYL.

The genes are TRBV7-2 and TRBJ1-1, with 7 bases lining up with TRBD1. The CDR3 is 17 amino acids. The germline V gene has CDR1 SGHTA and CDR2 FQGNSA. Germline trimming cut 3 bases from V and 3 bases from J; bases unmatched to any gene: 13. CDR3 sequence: CASSFGSTGWADTEAFF. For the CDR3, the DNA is TGTGCCAGCAGCTTCGGGTCGACAGGGTGGGCCGACACTGAAGCTTTCTTT.

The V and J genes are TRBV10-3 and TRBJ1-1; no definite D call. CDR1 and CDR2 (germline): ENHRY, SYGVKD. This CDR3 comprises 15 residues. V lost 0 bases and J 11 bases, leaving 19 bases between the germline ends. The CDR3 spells CAISESGRLGSLAFF. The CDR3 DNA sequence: TGTGCCATCAGTGAGTCGGGTCGTCTCGGATCGTTGGCTTTCTTT.

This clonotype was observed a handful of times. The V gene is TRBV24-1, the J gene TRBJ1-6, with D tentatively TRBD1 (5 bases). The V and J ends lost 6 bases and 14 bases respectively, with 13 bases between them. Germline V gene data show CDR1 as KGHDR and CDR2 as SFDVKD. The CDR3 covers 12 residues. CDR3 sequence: CATSKGGGSLHF. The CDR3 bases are TGTGCCACCAGTAAGGGCGGGGGGTCCCTCCACTTT.

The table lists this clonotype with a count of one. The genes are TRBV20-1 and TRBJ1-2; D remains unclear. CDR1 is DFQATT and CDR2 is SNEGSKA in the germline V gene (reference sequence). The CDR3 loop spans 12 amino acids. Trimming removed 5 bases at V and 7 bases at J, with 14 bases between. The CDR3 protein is CSAHSPAFGYTF. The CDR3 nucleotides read TGCAGTGCTCATAGCCCGGCTTTTGGCTACACCTTC.

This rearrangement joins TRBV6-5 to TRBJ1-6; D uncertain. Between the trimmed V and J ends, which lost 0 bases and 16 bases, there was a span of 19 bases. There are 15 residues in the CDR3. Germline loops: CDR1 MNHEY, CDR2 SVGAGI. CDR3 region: CASSYSWPLNSPLHF. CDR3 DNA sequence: TGTGCCAGCAGTTACTCTTGGCCGCTGAATTCGCCTCTCCACTTT.

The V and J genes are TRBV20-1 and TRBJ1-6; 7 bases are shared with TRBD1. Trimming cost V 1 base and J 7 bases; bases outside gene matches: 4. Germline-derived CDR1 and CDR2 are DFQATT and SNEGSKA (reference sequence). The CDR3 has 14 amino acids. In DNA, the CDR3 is TGCAGTGCTAGAGCCAGGGGGACGAATTCACCCCTCCACTTT. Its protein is CSARARGTNSPLHF.

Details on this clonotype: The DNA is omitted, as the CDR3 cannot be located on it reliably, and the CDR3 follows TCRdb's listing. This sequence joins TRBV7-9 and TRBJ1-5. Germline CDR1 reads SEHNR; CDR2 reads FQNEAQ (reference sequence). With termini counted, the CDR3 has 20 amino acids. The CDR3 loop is CASNLGGEQFFGPYNQPQHF.

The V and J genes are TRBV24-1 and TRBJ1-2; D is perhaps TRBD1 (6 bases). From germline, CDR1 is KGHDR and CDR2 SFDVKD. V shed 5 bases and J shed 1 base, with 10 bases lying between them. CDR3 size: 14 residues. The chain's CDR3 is CATSAGQHNYGYTF. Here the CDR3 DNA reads TGTGCCACCAGTGCAGGACAGCATAACTATGGCTACACCTTC.

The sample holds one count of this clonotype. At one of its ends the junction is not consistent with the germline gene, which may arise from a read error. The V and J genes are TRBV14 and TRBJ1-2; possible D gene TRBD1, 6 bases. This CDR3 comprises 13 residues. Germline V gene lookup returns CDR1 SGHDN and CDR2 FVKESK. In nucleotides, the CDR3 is TGTGCCAGCAGCCCCCAGACAGGCTATGGCTACAACTTC. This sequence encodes CASSPQTGYGYNF.

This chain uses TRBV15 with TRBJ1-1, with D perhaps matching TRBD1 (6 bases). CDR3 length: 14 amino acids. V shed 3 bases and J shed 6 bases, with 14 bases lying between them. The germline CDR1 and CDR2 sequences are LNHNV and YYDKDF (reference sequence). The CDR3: CATSSPVGAAEAFF. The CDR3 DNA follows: TGTGCCACCAGCAGTCCTGTGGGGGCAGCTGAAGCTTTCTTT.

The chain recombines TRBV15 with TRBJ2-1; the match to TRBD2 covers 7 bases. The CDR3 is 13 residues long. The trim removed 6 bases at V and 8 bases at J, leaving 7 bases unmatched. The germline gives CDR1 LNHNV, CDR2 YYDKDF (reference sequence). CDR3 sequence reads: CATSFSGEYEQFF. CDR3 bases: TGTGCCACCAGTTTCAGCGGGGAATATGAGCAGTTCTTC.

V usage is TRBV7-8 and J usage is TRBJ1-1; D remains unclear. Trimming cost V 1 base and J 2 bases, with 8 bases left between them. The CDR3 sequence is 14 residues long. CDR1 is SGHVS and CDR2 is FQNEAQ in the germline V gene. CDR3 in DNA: TGTGCCAGCAGCTTAGGCACCCTTAACACTGAAGCTTTCTTT. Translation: CASSLGTLNTEAFF.

CDR3 DNA: TGTGCCTCAGCCGACAGGAGCAATCAGCCCCAGCATTTT. This gives the protein CASADRSNQPQHF. V and J are TRBV19 and TRBJ1-5, with D possibly matching TRBD1 (6 bases). Germline V CDR1 and CDR2: LNHDA, SQIVND (reference sequence). The CDR3 runs to 13 residues. The germline V and J ends were trimmed by 11 bases and 1 base, with 12 bases remaining between them.

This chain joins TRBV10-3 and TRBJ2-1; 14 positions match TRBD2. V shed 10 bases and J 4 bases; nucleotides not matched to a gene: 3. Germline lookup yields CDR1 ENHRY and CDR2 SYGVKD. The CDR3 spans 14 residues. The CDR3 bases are TGTGCCAGCAGACTAGCGGGGGGGTACAATGAGCAGTTCTTC. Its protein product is CASRLAGGYNEQFF.